Following are 10 T cell receptor beta chains from one sample sequenced in a study of regulatory T cells in long-lasting Graves disease. Time point: persistent/refractory GD, antithyroid drugs over 5 years with positive TRAb. RNA extracted from PBMCs served as the sequencing template. Arm-PCR of CDR3 regions with iRepertoire HTBI primers generated TCR beta libraries. TCRdb re-called the multiplex PCR reads with MiXCR, one entry per CDR3 protein. Of 600,000 to 850,000 distinct CDR3 sequences in the sample, around 30% are singletons; the top ten hold around 42%. The starting material was peripheral blood mononuclear cells (PBMCs), obtained when the disease was refractory, from a patient treated with antithyroid drugs. These receptors were collected from a female donor with Graves disease.

This chain links TRBV10-3 with TRBJ2-7, with D uncertain. Trimming took off 8 bases at V and 7 bases at J, with 12 bases between the two ends. The germline V gene has CDR1 ENHRY and CDR2 SYGVKD. The CDR3 length is 11 residues. CDR3 DNA: TGTGCCATCCAGGACCGTCTAGAGCAGTACTTC. Encoded protein: CAIQDRLEQYF.

In this sample, this clonotype turned up many times. The chain carries TRBV11-2 and TRBJ2-7; TRBD2 is a possible D gene (6 bases). The CDR3 covers 15 residues. The V end lost 1 base, the J end lost 0 bases, and 10 bases lay between the germline ends. Germline V gene data show CDR1 as SGHAT and CDR2 as FQNNGV. CDR3 residues: CASSLGRESSYEQYF. Here the CDR3 DNA reads TGTGCCAGCAGCTTAGGACGGGAGAGCTCCTACGAGCAGTACTTC.

This clonotype was observed many times. The rearrangement uses TRBV20-1 and TRBJ1-2; 7 bases map to TRBD1. This CDR3 spans 14 amino acids. The junction had 9 bases not matched to a gene; V was cut back by 5 bases and J by 3 bases. The V gene's germline CDR1 is DFQATT and CDR2 SNEGSKA (reference sequence). CDR3 nucleotides: TGCAGTGCTGACAGACAGGGCGGTGACTATGGCTACACCTTC. This encodes CSADRQGGDYGYTF.

At least ten counts were recorded for this clonotype. The chain carries TRBV12-3 or TRBV12-4 and TRBJ2-2; 7 positions match TRBD2. V lost 8 bases and J lost 0; bases outside the gene matches: 15. This CDR3 has 18 residues. CDR3 sequence: CASVRYGGSGPNTGELFF. The DNA of the CDR3 is TGTGCCAGCGTAAGATATGGCGGGAGCGGTCCGAACACCGGGGAGCTGTTTTTT.

The chain carries TRBV10-3 and TRBJ1-2; 8 bases agree with TRBD1. The CDR3 runs to 16 residues. Germline V gene sequence: CDR1 ENHRY, CDR2 SYGVKD. Trimming removed 10 bases from V and 0 bases from J; junction bases left unmatched: 13. The CDR3 bases are TGTGCCACCGCGGACAGGGACTTAGTAGCTAACTATGGCTACACCTTC. As protein: CATADRDLVANYGYTF.

Ten or more counts support this clonotype. The chain is built from TRBV20-1 and TRBJ2-5; 11 bases match TRBD2. Per germline, CDR1 DFQATT and CDR2 SNEGSKA (reference sequence). The ends lost 2 bases at V and 5 bases at J; junction bases unmatched: 7. CDR3 size: 15 residues. DNA for the CDR3: TGCAGTGCTAGATCCACTAGCGGGAGTTCCGAGACCCAGTACTTC. Protein product: CSARSTSGSSETQYF.

This rearrangement joins TRBV10-3 to TRBJ1-1, with D perhaps TRBD1 (6 bases). CDR1 and CDR2 from the germline V gene are ENHRY and SYGVKD. The CDR3 loop spans 14 amino acids. Trimming pared 6 bases from V and 1 base from J, leaving 12 bases between. CDR3 nucleotides: TGTGCCATCAGAACAGGGACCGAGAACACTGAAGCTTTCTTT. Residues: CAIRTGTENTEAFF.

This chain connects TRBV6-1 to TRBJ2-6, with 8 bases lining up with TRBD2. Germline trimming cut 5 bases from V and 0 bases from J; bases unmatched to any gene: 6. Germline-derived CDR1 and CDR2 are MNHNS and SASEGT. The CDR3 has 17 amino acids. The CDR3 DNA reads as TGTGCCAGCAGTCTCGGACTAGCCGCCTCTGGGGCCAACGTCCTGACTTTC. It codes for CASSLGLAASGANVLTF.

This clonotype was detected ten times or more. Sequence at one end of the junction differs from germline and may be a read error. This chain connects TRBV7-9 to TRBJ1-1; a weak D match, TRBD1 (6 bases). This CDR3 has 14 residues. Germline V CDR1 and CDR2: SEHNR, FQNEAQ (reference sequence). CDR3 sequence: CASSSQGMNTEAFF. The DNA of the CDR3 is TGTGCCAGCAGCTCGCAGGGGATGAATACTGAAGCTTTCTTT.

The table lists this clonotype with a count of one. The rearrangement links TRBV9 to TRBJ2-5, with 11 bases identical to TRBD2. The CDR3 runs 15 residues. The ends lost 3 bases at V and 3 bases at J; junction bases unmatched: 4. CDR1 is SGDLS and CDR2 is YYNGEE in the germline V gene. This chain's CDR3 is CASSESSGREETQYF. The CDR3 DNA is TGTGCCAGCAGCGAAAGTAGCGGGAGGGAAGAGACCCAGTACTTC.